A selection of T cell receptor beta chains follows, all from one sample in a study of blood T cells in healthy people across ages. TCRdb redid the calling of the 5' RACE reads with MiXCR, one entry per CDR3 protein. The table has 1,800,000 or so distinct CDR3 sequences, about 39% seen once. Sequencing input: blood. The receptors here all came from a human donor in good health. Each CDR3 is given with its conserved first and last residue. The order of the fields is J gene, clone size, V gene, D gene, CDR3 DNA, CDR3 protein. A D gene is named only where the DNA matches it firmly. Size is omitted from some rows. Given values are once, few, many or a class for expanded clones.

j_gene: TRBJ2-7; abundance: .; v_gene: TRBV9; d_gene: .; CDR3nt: TGTGCCAGCAGCGTAGAGGGTAGCGCCTACGAGCAGTACTTC; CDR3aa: CASSVEGSAYEQYF
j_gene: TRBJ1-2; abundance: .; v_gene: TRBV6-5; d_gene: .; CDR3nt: TGTGCCAGCAGTTCCCCGCGCGAAGGGGATGTTGGCTACACCTTC; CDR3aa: CASSSPREGDVGYTF
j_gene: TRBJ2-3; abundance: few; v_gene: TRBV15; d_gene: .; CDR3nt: TGTGCCACCAGTAGAGACGGGCTGGTTTTCACAGATACGCAGTATTTT; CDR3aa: CATSRDGLVFTDTQYF
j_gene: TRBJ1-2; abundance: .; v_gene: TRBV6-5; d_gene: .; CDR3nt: TGTGCCAGCAGTTACTCGATTGGGGACGGCTACACCTTC; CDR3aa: CASSYSIGDGYTF
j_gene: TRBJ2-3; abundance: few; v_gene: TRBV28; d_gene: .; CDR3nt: TGTGCCAGCACCTGGGGGGCCCTCGGCACAGATACGCAGTATTTT; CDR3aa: CASTWGALGTDTQYF
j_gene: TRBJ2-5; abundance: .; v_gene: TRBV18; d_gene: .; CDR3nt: TGTGCCAGCTCACCACCGAGGGGTGGGTTACAAGAGACTCAGTACTTC; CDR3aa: CASSPPRGGLQETQYF
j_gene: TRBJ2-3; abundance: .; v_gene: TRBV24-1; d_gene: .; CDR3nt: TGTGCCACCAGTGATCCAGACGGGGCTAGCACAGATACGCAGTATTTT; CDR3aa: CATSDPDGASTDTQYF
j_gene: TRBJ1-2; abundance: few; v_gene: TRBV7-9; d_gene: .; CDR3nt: TGTGCCAGCAGCTTAGCGGGGATCCGCACTAACTATGGCTACACCTTC; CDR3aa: CASSLAGIRTNYGYTF
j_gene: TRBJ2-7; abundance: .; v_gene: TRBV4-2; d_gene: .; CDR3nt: TGTGCCAGCAGCCAGAGACAGTTTTCCGAGCAGTACTTC; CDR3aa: CASSQRQFSEQYF
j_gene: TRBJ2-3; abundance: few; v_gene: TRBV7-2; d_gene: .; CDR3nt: TGTGCCAGCAGTCAAGGGTGGTTTTCAGATACGCAGTATTTT; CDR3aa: CASSQGWFSDTQYF
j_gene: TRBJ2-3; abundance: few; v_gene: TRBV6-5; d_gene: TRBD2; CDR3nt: TGTGCCAGCAGTTACGGGACTAGCGGGGGGCAAGACACAGATACGCAGTATTTT; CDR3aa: CASSYGTSGGQDTDTQYF
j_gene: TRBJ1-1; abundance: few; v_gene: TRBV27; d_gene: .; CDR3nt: TGTGCCAGCAGTCCTTTGGGAGGGGAGAACACTGAAGCTTTCTTT; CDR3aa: CASSPLGGENTEAFF
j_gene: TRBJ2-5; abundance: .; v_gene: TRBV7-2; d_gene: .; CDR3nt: TGTGCCAGCAGCTTAGCGAGTTATAGGGTGCAGGAGACCCAGTACTTC; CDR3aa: CASSLASYRVQETQYF
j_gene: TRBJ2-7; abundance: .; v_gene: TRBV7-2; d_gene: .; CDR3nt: TGTGCCAGCAGCTTAGTCCCCAAAAATATCTACGGGCAGTACTTC; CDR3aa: CASSLVPKNIYGQYF
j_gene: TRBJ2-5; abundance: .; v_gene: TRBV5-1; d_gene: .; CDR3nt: TGCGCCAGCAGCTTGGACGGAGCAAAAAGTCAAGCGACCCAGTACTTC; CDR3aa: CASSLDGAKSQATQYF
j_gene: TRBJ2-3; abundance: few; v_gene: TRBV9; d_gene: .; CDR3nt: TGTGCCAGCAGCGTAGAGGGCAGACTGGGGGGCACAGATACGCAGTATTTT; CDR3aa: CASSVEGRLGGTDTQYF
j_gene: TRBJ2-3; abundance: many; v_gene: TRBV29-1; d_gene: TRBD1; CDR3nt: TGCAGCGTAGTAGGGGGCCCGAGATCTCCAGATACGCAGTATTTT; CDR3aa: CSVVGGPRSPDTQYF
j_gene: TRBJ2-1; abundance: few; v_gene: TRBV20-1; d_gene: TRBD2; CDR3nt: TGCAGTGCTAGTCTGGACCTACTAGCGGGGGGACCATACAATGAGCAGTTCTTC; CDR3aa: CSASLDLLAGGPYNEQFF
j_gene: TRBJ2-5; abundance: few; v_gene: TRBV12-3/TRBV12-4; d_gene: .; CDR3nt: TGTGCCAGCAGTTTGGGTTGGAGCCAAGAGACCCAGTACTTC; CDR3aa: CASSLGWSQETQYF
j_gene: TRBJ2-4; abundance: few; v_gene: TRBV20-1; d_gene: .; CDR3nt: TGCAGTGCCCTGCCCGTCTTCATGGGGGCCAAAAACATTCAGTACTTC; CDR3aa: CSALPVFMGAKNIQYF
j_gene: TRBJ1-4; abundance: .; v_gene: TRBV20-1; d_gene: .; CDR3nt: TGCAGTGCTAGATCGTTCCGCGACGGGGAAAAACTGTTTTTT; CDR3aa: CSARSFRDGEKLFF
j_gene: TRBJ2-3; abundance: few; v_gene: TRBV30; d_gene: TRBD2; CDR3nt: TGTGCCTGGAGTCCCGGACTAGCGGGGGGAACCGGAGATACGCAGTATTTT; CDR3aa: CAWSPGLAGGTGDTQYF
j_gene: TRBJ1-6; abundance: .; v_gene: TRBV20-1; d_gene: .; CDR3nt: TGCAGTGCTAGTTTGGTACCAGTTAATTCACCCCTCCACTTT; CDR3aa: CSASLVPVNSPLHF
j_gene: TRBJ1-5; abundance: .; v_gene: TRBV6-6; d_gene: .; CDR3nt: TGTGCCAACAGTTACGGGGAGAGGCAGCCCCAGCATTTT; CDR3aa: CANSYGERQPQHF
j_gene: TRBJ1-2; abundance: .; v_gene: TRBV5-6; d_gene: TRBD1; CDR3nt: TGTGCCAGCAGCTTGACAGGGGGCGTTGATGGCTACACCTTC; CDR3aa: CASSLTGGVDGYTF
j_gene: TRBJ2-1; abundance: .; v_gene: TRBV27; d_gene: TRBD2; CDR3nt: TGTGCCAGCAGTTATTGGGGCGGGGGGAGCTCCTGCAATGAGCAGTTCTTC; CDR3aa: CASSYWGGGSSCNEQFF
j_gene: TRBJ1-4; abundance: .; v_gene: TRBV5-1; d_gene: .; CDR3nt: TGCGCCAGCAGCTCGGCAGGGAATCTTGAAAAACTGTTTTTT; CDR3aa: CASSSAGNLEKLFF
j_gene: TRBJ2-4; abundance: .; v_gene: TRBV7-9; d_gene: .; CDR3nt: TGTGCCAGCAGCTTCAGTGACAAGCTAGCCAAAAACATTCAGTACTTC; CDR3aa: CASSFSDKLAKNIQYF
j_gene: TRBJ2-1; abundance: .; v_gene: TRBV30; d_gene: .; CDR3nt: TGTGCCTGGAGTAAACAGGGTCTGGATGAGCAGTTCTTC; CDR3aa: CAWSKQGLDEQFF
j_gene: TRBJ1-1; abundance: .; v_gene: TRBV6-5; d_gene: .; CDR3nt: TGTGCCAGCAGTTACGGCGCGATGAACACTGAAGCTTTCTTT; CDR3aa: CASSYGAMNTEAFF
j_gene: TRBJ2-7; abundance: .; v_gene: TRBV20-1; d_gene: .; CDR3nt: TGCAGTGCTAGAGATGGAAGAACGGAGCAGTACTTC; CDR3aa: CSARDGRTEQYF
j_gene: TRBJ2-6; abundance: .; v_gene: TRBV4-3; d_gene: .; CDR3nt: TGCGCCAGCAGCCAAGAACACAGGATAACAAGCTCTGGGGCCAACGTCCTGACTTTC; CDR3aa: CASSQEHRITSSGANVLTF
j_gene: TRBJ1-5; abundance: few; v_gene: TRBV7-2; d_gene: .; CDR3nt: TGTGCCAGCAGCTTGAAACAGACAAATCAGCCCCAGCATTTT; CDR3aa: CASSLKQTNQPQHF
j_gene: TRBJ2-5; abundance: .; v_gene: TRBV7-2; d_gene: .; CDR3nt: TGCGCTAGCAGCTTGACAGGTGATCTCTGGGAGCAGTACTTC; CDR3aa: CASSLTGDLWEQYF
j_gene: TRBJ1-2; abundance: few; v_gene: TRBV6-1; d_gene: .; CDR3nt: TGTGCCAGCAGCCCGACACCTTCTAGCTATGGCTACACCTTC; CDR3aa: CASSPTPSSYGYTF
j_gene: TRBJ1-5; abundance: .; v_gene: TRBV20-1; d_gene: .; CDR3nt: TGCAGTGCTAGACTTGGATCGGGCAATCAGCCCCAGCATTTT; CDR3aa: CSARLGSGNQPQHF
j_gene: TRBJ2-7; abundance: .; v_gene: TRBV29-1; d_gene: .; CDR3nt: TGCAGCGTCGCGTGGGACATGTCCTACGAGCAGTACTTC; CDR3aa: CSVAWDMSYEQYF
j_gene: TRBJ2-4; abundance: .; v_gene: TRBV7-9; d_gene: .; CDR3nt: TGTGCCAGCAGCTTAGTTGCGGGGAAGGAAAACATTCAGTACTTC; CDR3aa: CASSLVAGKENIQYF
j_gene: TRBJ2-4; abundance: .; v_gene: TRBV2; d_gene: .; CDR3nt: TGTGCCAGTAGAATGGCACAGGGTCCGAACATTCAGTACTTC; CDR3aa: CASRMAQGPNIQYF
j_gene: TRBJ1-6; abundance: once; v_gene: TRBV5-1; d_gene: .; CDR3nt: TGCGCCAGCAGCTGGAAGAGCTCCTACAATTCACCCCTCCACTTT; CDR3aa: CASSWKSSYNSPLHF
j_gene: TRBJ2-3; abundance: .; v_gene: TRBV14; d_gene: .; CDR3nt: TGTGCCAGCAGCCAAGATCCGTGGGCCACAGATACGCAGTATTTT; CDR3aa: CASSQDPWATDTQYF
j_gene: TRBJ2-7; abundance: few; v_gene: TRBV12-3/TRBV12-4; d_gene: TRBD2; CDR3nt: TGTGCCAGCCACACCGGGGGGTCTGAGCAGTACTTC; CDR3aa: CASHTGGSEQYF
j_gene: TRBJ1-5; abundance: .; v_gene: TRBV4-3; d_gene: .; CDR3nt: TGCGCCGGCAGCCAAGAACGGGATCAGCCCCAGCATTTT; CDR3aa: CAGSQERDQPQHF
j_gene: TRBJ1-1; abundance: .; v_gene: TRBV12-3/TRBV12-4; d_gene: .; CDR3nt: TGTGCCAGCACCCCGACATTCATGAACACTGAAGCTTTCTTT; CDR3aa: CASTPTFMNTEAFF
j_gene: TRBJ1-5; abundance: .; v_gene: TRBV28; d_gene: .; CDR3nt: TGTGCCAGCACCCATTGCGGGGGATTCAATCAGCCCCAGCATTTT; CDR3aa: CASTHCGGFNQPQHF
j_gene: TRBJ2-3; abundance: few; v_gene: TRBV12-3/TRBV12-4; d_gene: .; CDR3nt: TGTGCCAGCAGTTTTACAGGGACCGCAGATACGCAGTATTTT; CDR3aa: CASSFTGTADTQYF
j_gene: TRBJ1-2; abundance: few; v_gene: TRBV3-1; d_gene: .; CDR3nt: TGTGCCAGCAGCCGAGGGCAGGGCTACACCTTC; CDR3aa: CASSRGQGYTF
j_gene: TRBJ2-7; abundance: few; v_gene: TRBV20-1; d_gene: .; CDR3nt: TGCAGTGCTAGAGATCCCTTCGGGGGTGGGTACGAGCAGTACTTC; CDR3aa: CSARDPFGGGYEQYF
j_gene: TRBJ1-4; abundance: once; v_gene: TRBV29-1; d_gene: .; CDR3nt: TGCAGCGTTTGCCTCAATGAAAAACTGTTTTTT; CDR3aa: CSVCLNEKLFF
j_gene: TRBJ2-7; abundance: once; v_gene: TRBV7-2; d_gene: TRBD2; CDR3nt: TGTGCCGGCAGCTTAAGCGGCGGGGGGGTCCACTACGAGCAGTACTTC; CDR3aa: CAGSLSGGGVHYEQYF
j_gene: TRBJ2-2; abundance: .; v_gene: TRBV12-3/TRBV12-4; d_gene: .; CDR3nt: TGTGCCAGCAGCCCACTCCGCGGGGAGCTGTTTTTT; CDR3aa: CASSPLRGELFF
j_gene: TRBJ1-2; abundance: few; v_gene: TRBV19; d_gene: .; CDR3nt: TGTGCCAGTAGTATCCGGCAGGGTCAATATGGCTACACCTTC; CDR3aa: CASSIRQGQYGYTF
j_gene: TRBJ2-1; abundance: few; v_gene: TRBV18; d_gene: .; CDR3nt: TGTGCCAGCTCACAGGCCCCGAGCTCCTACAATGAGCAGTTCTTC; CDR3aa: CASSQAPSSYNEQFF
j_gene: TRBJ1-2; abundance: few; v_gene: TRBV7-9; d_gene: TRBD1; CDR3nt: TGTGCCAGCAGCCTGCTGTTAGGGACAGACTATGGCTACACCTTC; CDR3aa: CASSLLLGTDYGYTF
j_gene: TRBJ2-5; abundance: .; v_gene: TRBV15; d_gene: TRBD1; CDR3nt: TGTGCCACCAGCATTGGGACAGGGAGCTTGGGCGAAACCCAGTACTTC; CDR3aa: CATSIGTGSLGETQYF